The rows below give T cell receptor beta chains drawn from one sample of a study of cytomegalovirus exposure and HLA in healthy donors. Clones were sequenced by immunoSEQ multiplex PCR, and TCRdb holds only the in-frame ones, with some missing. The profile shows just over 150,000 clones, approximately 78% of them singletons. Sample: PBMCs. These receptors all come from a woman aged 40 to 55 in good health and CMV-seronegative. The CDR3 runs from the conserved cysteine through the conserved F or W. The D gene is left open where the match is weak. Rows may omit the clone size; those that give it use once, few, many or a size class.

TRBV4-2	-	-	TRBJ1-6	CASSHPPQGGGENSPLHF	TGTGCCAGCAGCCATCCCCCGCAGGGAGGGGGGGAAAATTCACCCCTCCACTTT
TRBV1	-	-	TRBJ2-5	CTSSQERTSTPETQYF	TGCACCAGCAGCCAAGAGAGAACTAGTACCCCCGAGACCCAGTACTTC
TRBV5-1	-	few	TRBJ2-2	CASSLGEARTGELFF	TGCGCCAGCAGCTTGGGCGAAGCGAGGACCGGGGAGCTGTTTTTT
TRBV5-4	TRBD1	-	TRBJ2-7	CASSFPTGSSHEQYF	TGTGCCAGCAGCTTTCCGACAGGGTCGAGCCACGAGCAGTACTTC
TRBV6-1	-	-	TRBJ2-7	CASSSRGTYEQYF	TGTGCCAGCAGTTCCCGGGGAACCTACGAGCAGTACTTC
TRBV5-1	-	-	TRBJ2-1	CASSSTPGSYNEQFF	TGCGCCAGCAGTTCTACTCCGGGATCCTACAATGAGCAGTTCTTC
TRBV7-8	-	-	TRBJ2-3	CASSLAQRTSTDTQYF	TGTGCCAGCAGCTTAGCGCAGCGTACTAGCACAGATACGCAGTATTTT
TRBV7-9	-	-	TRBJ2-3	CASSPQRGWGPTDTQYF	TGTGCCAGCAGCCCCCAAAGGGGATGGGGGCCCACAGATACGCAGTATTTT
TRBV5-6	-	-	TRBJ1-1	CASSFSGPTEAFF	TGTGCCAGCAGCTTTTCAGGTCCCACTGAAGCTTTCTTT
TRBV15	-	-	TRBJ2-6	CATSRRTEASSGANVLTF	TGTGCCACCAGCAGGAGGACAGAAGCGAGCTCTGGGGCCAACGTCCTGACTTTC
TRBV6-5	-	-	TRBJ1-1	CASSYSTGEAFF	TGTGCCAGCAGTTACTCGACCGGGGAAGCTTTCTTT
TRBV6-1	TRBD2	-	TRBJ2-1	CASSFSGAIYNEQFF	TGTGCCAGCAGTTTTAGCGGGGCGATCTACAATGAGCAGTTCTTC
TRBV10-2	TRBD1	-	TRBJ2-3	CASRTGTGPLTDTQYF	TGCGCCAGCAGAACCGGGACAGGGCCCCTCACAGATACGCAGTATTTT
TRBV5-1	TRBD2	once	TRBJ2-4	CASSLAGGLAGAKNIQYF	TGCGCCAGCAGCTTGGCCGGGGGTCTAGCGGGGGCCAAAAACATTCAGTACTTC
TRBV2	TRBD2	-	TRBJ2-1	CACRTSGGNEQFF	TGTGCCTGCAGGACTAGCGGGGGTAATGAGCAGTTCTTC
TRBV19	TRBD1	-	TRBJ2-7	CASSNHRGQEQYF	TGTGCCAGTAGTAACCACAGGGGGCAAGAGCAGTACTTC
TRBV28	TRBD1	-	TRBJ2-4	CASSSEGQKSHIQYF	TGTGCCAGCAGTTCAGAGGGACAGAAGTCGCACATTCAGTACTTC
TRBV7-9	TRBD1	-	TRBJ1-3	CASSLVTGAGNTIYF	TGTGCCAGCAGCTTAGTGACAGGGGCTGGAAACACCATATATTTT
TRBV9	TRBD1	few	TRBJ2-1	CASSVIRDRVFNEQFF	TGTGCCAGCAGCGTGATCCGAGACAGGGTTTTTAATGAGCAGTTCTTC
TRBV27	-	few	TRBJ1-5	CASSLNSGNQPQHF	TGTGCCAGCAGTTTAAACTCGGGCAATCAGCCCCAGCATTTT
TRBV9	TRBD2	-	TRBJ2-1	CASSVALASGVYNEQFF	TGTGCCAGCAGCGTAGCTCTGGCTAGCGGGGTCTACAATGAGCAGTTCTTC
TRBV5-4	-	-	TRBJ2-5	CASSPRMGLPQETQYF	TGTGCCAGCAGCCCTCGTATGGGACTTCCTCAAGAGACCCAGTACTTC
TRBV5-1	-	-	TRBJ1-1	CASSLGSGGPRNTEAFF	TGCGCCAGCAGCTTGGGAAGCGGGGGACCCCGGAACACTGAAGCTTTCTTT
TRBV6-1	-	-	TRBJ2-5	CASSDWGRGETQYF	TGTGCCAGCAGTGATTGGGGACGGGGGGAGACCCAGTACTTC
TRBV13	-	-	TRBJ1-1	CASSLGEGTEAFF	TGTGCCAGCAGCTTAGGTGAGGGCACTGAAGCTTTCTTT
TRBV5-8	-	-	TRBJ2-7	CASSFLISSEQYF	TGTGCCAGCAGCTTCTTGATTAGTTCAGAGCAGTACTTC
TRBV7-2	-	-	TRBJ1-1	CASSLRTEAFF	TGTGCCAGCAGCTTGAGGACTGAAGCTTTCTTT
TRBV6-1	TRBD1	-	TRBJ1-1	CASRQGNTEAFF	TGTGCCAGTCGACAGGGGAACACTGAAGCTTTCTTT
TRBV4-1	TRBD1	-	TRBJ1-2	CASSHPRTGLDYGYTF	TGCGCCAGCAGCCATCCCCGGACAGGGTTGGACTATGGCTACACCTTC
TRBV15	TRBD1	-	TRBJ1-3	CATASRGLFFGNTIYF	TGTGCCACAGCCTCTAGGGGGCTTTTTTTTGGAAACACCATATATTTT
TRBV5-5	-	few	TRBJ1-3	CASSLELGNTIYF	TGTGCCAGCAGCCTCGAGCTAGGAAACACCATATATTTT
TRBV10-3	TRBD1	-	TRBJ2-1	CATYAGTGGSNEQFF	TGTGCCACGTACGCCGGGACAGGGGGATCGAATGAGCAGTTCTTC
TRBV27	TRBD1	-	TRBJ1-6	CASSPMGQGSPLHF	TGTGCCAGCAGTCCCATGGGACAGGGGTCACCCCTCCACTTT
TRBV28	TRBD2	-	TRBJ2-1	CASSRTSGVINEQFF	TGTGCCAGCAGTCGGACTAGCGGGGTCATCAATGAGCAGTTCTTC
TRBV10-1	TRBD1	few	TRBJ1-5	CASSERADRVRQPQHF	TGCGCCAGCAGTGAAAGAGCGGACAGGGTGAGACAGCCCCAGCATTTT
TRBV27	TRBD1	-	TRBJ2-7	CASSYSGTGVGYEQYF	TGTGCCAGCAGTTACTCCGGGACAGGGGTGGGCTACGAGCAGTACTTC
TRBV2	-	-	TRBJ1-3	CASSESGRGTIYF	TGTGCCAGCAGTGAAAGCGGGCGCGGCACCATATATTTT
TRBV5-1	-	-	TRBJ1-2	CASSASTVNYGYTF	TGCGCCAGCAGCGCGTCGACAGTAAACTATGGCTACACCTTC
TRBV19	-	few	TRBJ1-4	CASTLTGRGSEKLFF	TGTGCCAGTACCCTGACGGGCAGGGGCAGTGAAAAACTGTTTTTT
TRBV4-1	TRBD1	-	TRBJ1-1	CASSRGGQVLNTEAFF	TGCGCCAGCAGCCGAGGAGGACAGGTGCTGAACACTGAAGCTTTCTTT
TRBV6-1	TRBD1	-	TRBJ1-4	CATRWGQESEKLFF	TGTGCCACCCGGTGGGGACAGGAGTCAGAAAAACTGTTTTTT
TRBV19	-	-	TRBJ1-1	CASSDQGFGANTEAFF	TGTGCCAGTAGTGATCAGGGGTTTGGGGCGAACACTGAAGCTTTCTTT
TRBV2	TRBD2	once	TRBJ2-5	CASAGTSGGTGTQYF	TGTGCCAGCGCCGGGACTAGCGGGGGGACTGGGACCCAGTACTTC
TRBV28	TRBD1	once	TRBJ1-2	CASRGQGRGNYGYTF	TGTGCCAGCAGGGGACAGGGGAGGGGAAACTATGGCTACACCTTC
TRBV7-8	-	-	TRBJ1-5	CASSWRSGPQHF	TGTGCCAGCAGCTGGAGGTCCGGGCCCCAGCATTTT
TRBV12-2	-	-	TRBJ1-2	CASRSSTGDGRYGYTF	TGTGCAAGTCGCTCCTCAACAGGGGACGGACGGTATGGCTACACCTTC
TRBV27	TRBD1	few	TRBJ1-2	CASARQGAIPTYGYTF	TGTGCCAGCGCCCGCCAGGGGGCCATACCCACCTATGGCTACACCTTC
TRBV2	-	-	TRBJ2-1	CASSWTADYNEQFF	TGTGCCAGCAGCTGGACAGCTGACTACAATGAGCAGTTCTTC